These T cell receptor beta chains were read from a single sample in a study of CD8 T cells in ankylosing spondylitis. TCRdb redid the calling of the 5' RACE reads with MiXCR, one entry per CDR3 protein. The table lists some 840,000 distinct CDR3 sequences, 12% of them singletons. Sequences were obtained from blood, either unsorted or a sorted T cell fraction (not recorded which). Receptors were obtained from a male donor with ankylosing spondylitis. The CDR3 runs from the conserved cysteine through the conserved F or W. The D gene is left open where the match is weak. Size tells how often a clone was seen (once, few, many) or the class of an expanded clone, and some rows leave it out.

TRBV6-1	TRBJ1-1	TRBD1	.	CASLLRTGGTEAFF	TGTGCCAGCCTACTTAGAACAGGGGGCACTGAAGCTTTCTTT
TRBV28	TRBJ2-5	TRBD2	.	CASSFGGRAVETQYF	TGTGCCAGCAGTTTTGGCGGGAGGGCCGTGGAGACCCAGTACTTC
TRBV20-1	TRBJ2-7	.	.	CSGGQLQYFSYEQYF	TGCAGTGGAGGACAGCTTCAATACTTCTCCTACGAGCAGTACTTC
TRBV29-1	TRBJ2-7	.	many	CSVRSLLSWEESGEQYF	TGCAGCGTTCGATCTTTACTATCCTGGGAGGAAAGTGGCGAGCAGTACTTC
TRBV20-1	TRBJ2-2	TRBD1	.	CSARIRGRITGELFF	TGCAGTGCTAGAATTAGGGGGCGGATCACCGGGGAGCTGTTTTTT
TRBV7-2	TRBJ2-7	TRBD2	once	CASSLAGGTSGSNEQDF	TGTGCCAGCAGCTTAGCAGGAGGGACTAGCGGGAGCAACGAGCAGGACTTC
TRBV12-3/TRBV12-4	TRBJ1-1	.	few	CASSFRDGRVAEAFF	TGTGCCAGCAGTTTTCGGGACGGTCGTGTCGCTGAAGCTTTCTTT
TRBV12-3/TRBV12-4	TRBJ1-1	.	.	CASSLPGPNTEAFF	TGTGCCAGCAGTTTGCCGGGACCGAACACTGAAGCTTTCTTT
TRBV20-1	TRBJ1-5	.	.	CSARAGAGDQPQHF	TGCAGTGCTAGGGCTGGGGCAGGGGATCAGCCCCAGCATTTT
TRBV5-4	TRBJ2-1	TRBD2	few	CASSLSGRGGNEQFF	TGTGCCAGCAGCCTTAGCGGGAGAGGGGGCAATGAGCAGTTCTTC
TRBV10-3	TRBJ2-2	.	many	CAISESNPSNTGELFF	TGTGCCATCAGTGAGTCGAACCCCTCGAACACCGGGGAGCTGTTTTTT
TRBV12-3/TRBV12-4	TRBJ2-7	TRBD2	many	CASSPRTSASYEQYF	TGTGCCAGCAGTCCTCGGACTAGCGCATCCTACGAGCAGTACTTC